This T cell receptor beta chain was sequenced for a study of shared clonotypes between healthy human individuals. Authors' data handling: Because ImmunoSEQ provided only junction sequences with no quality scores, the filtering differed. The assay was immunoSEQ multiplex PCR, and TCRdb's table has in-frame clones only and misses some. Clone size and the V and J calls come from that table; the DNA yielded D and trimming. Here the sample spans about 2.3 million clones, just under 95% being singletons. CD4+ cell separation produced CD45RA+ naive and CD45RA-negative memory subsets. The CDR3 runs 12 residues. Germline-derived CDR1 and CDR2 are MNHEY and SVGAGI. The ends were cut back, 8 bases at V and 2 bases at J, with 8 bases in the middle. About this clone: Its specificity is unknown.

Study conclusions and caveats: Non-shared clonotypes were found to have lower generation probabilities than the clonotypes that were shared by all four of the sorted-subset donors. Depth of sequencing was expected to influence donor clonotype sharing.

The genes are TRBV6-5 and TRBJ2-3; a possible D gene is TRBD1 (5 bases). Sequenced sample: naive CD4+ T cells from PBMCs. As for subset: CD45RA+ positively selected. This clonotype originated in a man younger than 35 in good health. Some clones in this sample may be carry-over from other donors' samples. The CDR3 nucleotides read TGTGCCAGCTACAGGTACACAGATACGCAGTATTTT. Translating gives CASYRYTDTQYF.